What follows is one TCR beta chain and its context. As for treatment: randomized to nivolumab then ipilimumab (arm A) or the reverse (arm B). Germline-derived CDR1 and CDR2 are KGHSH and LQKENI. CDR3 length: 15 amino acids. Trimming took 0 bases from V and 4 from J; bases not matched to a gene: 0. The data were obtained in a study of sequential checkpoint blockade in melanoma. The table came from immunoSEQ multiplex PCR; TCRdb's copy has only in-frame clones and leaves some out. The table lists some 6,100 clones, around 53% of them singletons. The sequencing used CD8+ T cells sorted from blood (inferred from file names), collected from a patient given nivolumab and ipilimumab in sequence. This clonotype originated in a human donor with melanoma. V gene TRBV18 combines with J gene TRBJ2-1, with 10 bases fitting TRBD1. CDR3 loop: CASSPPGQGYNEQFF. The CDR3 nucleotides read TGTGCCAGCTCACCACCGGGACAGGGGTACAATGAGCAGTTCTTC. The full variable domain, with the rest looked up from reference TRBV18 and TRBJ2-1, is NAGVMQNPRHLVRRRGQEARLRCSPMKGHSHVYWYRQLPEEGLKFMVYLQKENIIDESGMPKERFSAEFPKEGPSILRIQQVVRGDSAAYFCASSPPGQGYNEQFFGPGTRLTVL.